The rows below give T cell receptor beta chains drawn from one sample of a study of OX40 agonist ivuxolimab in advanced cancers. Only in-frame clones appear in the TCRdb table, and some are missing; sequencing was by immunoSEQ multiplex PCR. The table has 55,000 to 65,000 clones, about 85% seen once; the top ten hold less than 0.45%. The sequencing here drew on CD4+ or CD8+ T cells sorted from blood, taken in a trial of the OX40 agonist ivuxolimab. These receptors were collected from an adult with an advanced solid tumor such as melanoma, head and neck, liver or kidney cancer. The CDR3 runs from the conserved cysteine through the conserved F or W. D genes are given only for firm matches. Not all rows give a size; the values are once, few, many and, for expanded clones, a class.

cdr3_aa: CASSSLNGLAGSNEQFF; cdr3_nt: TGTGCCAGCAGCTCACTAAATGGACTAGCGGGGTCAAATGAGCAGTTCTTC; clone_size: -; d_call: TRBD2; cdr3_length: 17; v_call: TRBV7-3; j_call: TRBJ2-1
cdr3_aa: CASSPTENTEAFF; cdr3_nt: TGTGCCAGCTCACCGACAGAGAACACTGAAGCTTTCTTT; clone_size: -; d_call: -; cdr3_length: 13; v_call: TRBV18; j_call: TRBJ1-1
cdr3_aa: CASSGTLAGGPYTQYF; cdr3_nt: TGCGCCAGCAGCGGAACGCTAGCGGGGGGGCCATATACGCAGTATTTT; clone_size: -; d_call: TRBD2; cdr3_length: 16; v_call: TRBV5-1; j_call: TRBJ2-3
cdr3_aa: CASSVYEGGPSRGDTQYF; cdr3_nt: TGTGCCAGCAGCGTATACGAGGGGGGGCCCAGCCGCGGAGATACGCAGTATTTT; clone_size: -; d_call: -; cdr3_length: 18; v_call: TRBV9; j_call: TRBJ2-3
cdr3_aa: CAISGGQFNQPQHF; cdr3_nt: TGTGCCATCAGTGGGGGACAATTCAATCAGCCCCAGCATTTT; clone_size: -; d_call: -; cdr3_length: 14; v_call: TRBV10-3; j_call: TRBJ1-5
cdr3_aa: CASSSDRVTGELFF; cdr3_nt: TGTGCCAGCAGCTCTGACAGGGTTACCGGGGAGCTGTTTTTT; clone_size: few; d_call: TRBD1; cdr3_length: 14; v_call: TRBV7-3; j_call: TRBJ2-2
cdr3_aa: CASSLASASQYF; cdr3_nt: TGTGCCAGCAGCTTGGCTAGCGCCAGTCAGTACTTC; clone_size: -; d_call: -; cdr3_length: 12; v_call: TRBV5-6; j_call: TRBJ2-7
cdr3_aa: CASSGQGTGYTF; cdr3_nt: TGCGCCAGTTCAGGCCAGGGAACCGGCTACACCTTC; clone_size: -; d_call: -; cdr3_length: 12; v_call: TRBV5-1; j_call: TRBJ1-2
cdr3_aa: CASSPLLGATEAFF; cdr3_nt: TGTGCCAGCAGCCCCTTATTAGGGGCCACTGAAGCTTTCTTT; clone_size: once; d_call: -; cdr3_length: 14; v_call: TRBV6-6; j_call: TRBJ1-1
cdr3_aa: CASSWYRGTDTQYF; cdr3_nt: TGCGCCAGCAGCTGGTATAGAGGCACAGATACGCAGTATTTT; clone_size: -; d_call: -; cdr3_length: 14; v_call: TRBV5-1; j_call: TRBJ2-3
cdr3_aa: CASGFSVADTQYF; cdr3_nt: TGTGCTAGTGGTTTTTCAGTGGCAGATACGCAGTATTTT; clone_size: -; d_call: -; cdr3_length: 13; v_call: TRBV12-5; j_call: TRBJ2-3
cdr3_aa: CASVPRGRSTYGYTF; cdr3_nt: TGTGCCAGCGTCCCCAGGGGGCGGTCGACCTATGGCTACACCTTC; clone_size: -; d_call: TRBD1; cdr3_length: 15; v_call: TRBV27; j_call: TRBJ1-2
cdr3_aa: CAWAYGGEKGYTF; cdr3_nt: TGTGCCTGGGCTTACGGAGGGGAAAAGGGCTACACCTTC; clone_size: -; d_call: -; cdr3_length: 13; v_call: TRBV30; j_call: TRBJ1-2
cdr3_aa: CASSAAGGTGSNYGYTF; cdr3_nt: TGTGCCAGCAGTGCGGCCGGGGGGACAGGGTCTAACTATGGCTACACCTTC; clone_size: -; d_call: TRBD1; cdr3_length: 17; v_call: TRBV6-1; j_call: TRBJ1-2
cdr3_aa: CASSFSTTNTGELFF; cdr3_nt: TGTGCCAGCAGCTTTAGTACCACGAACACCGGGGAGCTGTTTTTT; clone_size: once; d_call: -; cdr3_length: 15; v_call: TRBV7-3; j_call: TRBJ2-2
cdr3_aa: CASSRDRVDKNIQYF; cdr3_nt: TGTGCCAGCAGCCGTGACAGGGTGGACAAAAACATTCAGTACTTC; clone_size: -; d_call: TRBD1; cdr3_length: 15; v_call: TRBV5-5; j_call: TRBJ2-4